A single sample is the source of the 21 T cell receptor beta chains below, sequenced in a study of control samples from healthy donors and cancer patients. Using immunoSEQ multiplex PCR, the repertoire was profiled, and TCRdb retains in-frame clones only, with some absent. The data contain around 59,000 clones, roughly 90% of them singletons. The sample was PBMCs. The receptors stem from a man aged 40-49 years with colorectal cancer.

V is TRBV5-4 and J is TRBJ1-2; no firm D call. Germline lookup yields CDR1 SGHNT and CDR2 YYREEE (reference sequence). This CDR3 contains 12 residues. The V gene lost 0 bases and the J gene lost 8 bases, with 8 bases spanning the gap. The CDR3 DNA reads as TGTGCCAGCAGCTTGGACAATCGAGGCTACACCTTC. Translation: CASSLDNRGYTF.

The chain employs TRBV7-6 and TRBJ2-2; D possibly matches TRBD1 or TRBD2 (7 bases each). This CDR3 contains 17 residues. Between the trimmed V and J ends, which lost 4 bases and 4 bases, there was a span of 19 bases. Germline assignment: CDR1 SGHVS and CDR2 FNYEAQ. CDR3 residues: CASSSAIRGGGTGELFF. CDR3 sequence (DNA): TGTGCCAGCAGCTCGGCAATCAGGGGGGGAGGCACCGGGGAGCTGTTTTTT.

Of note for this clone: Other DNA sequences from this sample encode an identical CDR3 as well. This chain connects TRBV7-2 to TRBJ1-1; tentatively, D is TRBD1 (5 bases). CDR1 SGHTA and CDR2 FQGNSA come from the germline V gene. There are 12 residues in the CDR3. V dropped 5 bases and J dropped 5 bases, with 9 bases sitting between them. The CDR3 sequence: CASSPGGTEAFF. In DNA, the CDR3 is TGTGCCAGCAGCCCCGGGGGGACTGAAGCTTTCTTT. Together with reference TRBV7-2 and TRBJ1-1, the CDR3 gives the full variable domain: GAGVSQSPSNKVTEKGKDVELRCDPISGHTALYWYRQSLGQGLEFLIYFQGNSAPDKSGLPSDRFSAERTGGSVSTLTIQRTQQEDSAVYLCASSPGGTEAFFGQGTRLTVV.

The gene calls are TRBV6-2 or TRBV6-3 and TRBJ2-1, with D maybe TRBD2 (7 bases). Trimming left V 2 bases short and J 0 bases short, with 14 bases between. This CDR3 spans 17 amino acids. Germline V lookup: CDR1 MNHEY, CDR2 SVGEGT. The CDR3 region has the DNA TGTGCCAGCAGTTACCCCCGGGGGGCGAGCTCCTACAATGAGCAGTTCTTC. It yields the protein CASSYPRGASSYNEQFF.

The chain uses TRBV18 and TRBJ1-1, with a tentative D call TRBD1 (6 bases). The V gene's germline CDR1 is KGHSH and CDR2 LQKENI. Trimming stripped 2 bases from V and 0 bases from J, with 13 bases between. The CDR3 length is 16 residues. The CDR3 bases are TGTGCCAGCTCACCAGGCGACAGGTTCATGAACACTGAAGCTTTCTTT. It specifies CASSPGDRFMNTEAFF.

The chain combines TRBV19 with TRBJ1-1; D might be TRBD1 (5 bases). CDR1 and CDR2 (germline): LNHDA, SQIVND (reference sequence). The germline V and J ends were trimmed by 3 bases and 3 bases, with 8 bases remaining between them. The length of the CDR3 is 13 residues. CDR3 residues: CASSIIRDTEAFF. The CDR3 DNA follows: TGTGCCAGTAGTATCATCAGGGACACTGAAGCTTTCTTT.

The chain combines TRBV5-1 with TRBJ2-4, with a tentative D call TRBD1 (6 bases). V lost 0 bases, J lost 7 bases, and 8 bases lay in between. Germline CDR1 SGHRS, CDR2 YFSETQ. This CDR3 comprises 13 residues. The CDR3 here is CASSLGQANIQYF. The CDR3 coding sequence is TGCGCCAGCAGCTTGGGACAGGCCAACATTCAGTACTTC.

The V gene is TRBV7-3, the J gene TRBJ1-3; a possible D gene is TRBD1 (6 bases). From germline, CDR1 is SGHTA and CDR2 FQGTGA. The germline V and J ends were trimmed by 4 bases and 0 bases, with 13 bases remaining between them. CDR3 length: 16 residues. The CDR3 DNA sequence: TGTGCCAGCAGCTCGGTGACAGGAGGCTCTGGAAACACCATATATTTT. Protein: CASSSVTGGSGNTIYF.

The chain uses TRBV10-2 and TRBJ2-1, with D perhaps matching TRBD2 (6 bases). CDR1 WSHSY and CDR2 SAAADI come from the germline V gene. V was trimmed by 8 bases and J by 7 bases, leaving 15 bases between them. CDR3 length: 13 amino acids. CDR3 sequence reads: CASGQQEGNEQFF. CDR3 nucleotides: TGCGCCAGCGGGCAACAGGAGGGGAATGAGCAGTTCTTC.

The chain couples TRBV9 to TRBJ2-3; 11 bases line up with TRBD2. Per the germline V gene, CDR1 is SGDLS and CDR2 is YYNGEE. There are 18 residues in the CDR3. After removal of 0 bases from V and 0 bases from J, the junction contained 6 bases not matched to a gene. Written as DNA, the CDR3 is TGTGCCAGCAGCGTAGAGGCTAGCGGGGGGACGAGCACAGATACGCAGTATTTT. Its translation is CASSVEASGGTSTDTQYF.

This CDR3 reads CASSPSTGYYYEQYF. For the CDR3, the DNA is TGCGCCAGCAGCCCTTCGACAGGTTACTACTACGAGCAGTACTTC. The chain couples TRBV5-1 to TRBJ2-7; tentatively, D is TRBD1 (6 bases). The CDR3 is 15 amino acids. With 4 bases removed from V and 3 bases from J, the gap between germline ends came to 17 bases. Germline V gives CDR1 SGHRS, CDR2 YFSETQ.

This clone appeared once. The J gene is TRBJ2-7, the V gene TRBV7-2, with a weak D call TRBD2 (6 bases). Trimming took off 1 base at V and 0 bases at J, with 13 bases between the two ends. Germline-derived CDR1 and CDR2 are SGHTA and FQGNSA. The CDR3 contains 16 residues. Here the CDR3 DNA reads TGTGCCAGCAGCTTAGGACCTCCCGGGAGCTCCTACGAGCAGTACTTC. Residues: CASSLGPPGSSYEQYF.

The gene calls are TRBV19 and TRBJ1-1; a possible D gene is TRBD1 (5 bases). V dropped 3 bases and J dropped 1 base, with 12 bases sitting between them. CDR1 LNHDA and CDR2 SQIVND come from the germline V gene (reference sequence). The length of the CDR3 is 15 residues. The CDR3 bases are TGTGCCAGTAGTATGGAGGCGACAGCGAACACTGAAGCTTTCTTT. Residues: CASSMEATANTEAFF. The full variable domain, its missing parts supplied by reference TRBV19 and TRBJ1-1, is DGGITQSPKYLFRKEGQNVTLSCEQNLNHDAMYWYRQDPGQGLRLIYYSQIVNDFQKGDIAEGYSVSREKKESFPLTVTSAQKNPTAFYLCASSMEATANTEAFFGQGTRLTVV.

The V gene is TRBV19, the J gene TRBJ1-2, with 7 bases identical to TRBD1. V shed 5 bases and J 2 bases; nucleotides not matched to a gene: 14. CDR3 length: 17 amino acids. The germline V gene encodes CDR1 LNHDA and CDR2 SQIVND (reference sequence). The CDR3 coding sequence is TGTGCCAGTAGTCCCTGGACAGGCGGGCGTCAGAACTATGGCTACACCTTC. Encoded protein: CASSPWTGGRQNYGYTF. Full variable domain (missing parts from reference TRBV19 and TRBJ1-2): DGGITQSPKYLFRKEGQNVTLSCEQNLNHDAMYWYRQDPGQGLRLIYYSQIVNDFQKGDIAEGYSVSREKKESFPLTVTSAQKNPTAFYLCASSPWTGGRQNYGYTFGSGTRLTVV.

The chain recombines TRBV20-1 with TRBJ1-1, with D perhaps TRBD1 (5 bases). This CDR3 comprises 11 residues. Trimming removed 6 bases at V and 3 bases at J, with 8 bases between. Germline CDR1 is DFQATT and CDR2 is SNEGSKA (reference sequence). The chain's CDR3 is CSAGGDTEAFF. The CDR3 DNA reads TGCAGTGCCGGGGGGGACACTGAAGCTTTCTTT.

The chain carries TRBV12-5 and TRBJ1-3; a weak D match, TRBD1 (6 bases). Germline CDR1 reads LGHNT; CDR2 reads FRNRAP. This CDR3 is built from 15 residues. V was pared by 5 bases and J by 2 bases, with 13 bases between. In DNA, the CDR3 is TGTGCTAGTGGTGTAACAGGGTCTGCTGGAAACACCATATATTTT. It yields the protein CASGVTGSAGNTIYF. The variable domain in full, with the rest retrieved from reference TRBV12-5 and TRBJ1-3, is DARVTQTPRHKVTEMGQEVTMRCQPILGHNTVFWYRQTMMQGLELLAYFRNRAPLDDSGMPKDRFSAEMPDATLATLKIQPSEPRDSAVYFCASGVTGSAGNTIYFGEGSWLTVV.

CDR3 DNA: TGTGCCAGTAGTATATACGGAACCTCTGGAAACACCATATATTTT. Protein: CASSIYGTSGNTIYF. The chain uses TRBV19 and TRBJ1-3; no reliable D call. V was shortened by 2 bases and J by 0 bases, with 8 bases between the two germline ends. Germline CDR1 and CDR2: LNHDA and SQIVND (reference sequence). The CDR3 extends over 15 amino acids.

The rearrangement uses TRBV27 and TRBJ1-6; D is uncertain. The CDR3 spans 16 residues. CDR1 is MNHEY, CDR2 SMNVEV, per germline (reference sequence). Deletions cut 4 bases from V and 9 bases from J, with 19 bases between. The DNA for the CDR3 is TGTGCCAGCAGTTCCAGCCTAACCCCCGGTGGTTCACCCCTCCACTTT. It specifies CASSSSLTPGGSPLHF.

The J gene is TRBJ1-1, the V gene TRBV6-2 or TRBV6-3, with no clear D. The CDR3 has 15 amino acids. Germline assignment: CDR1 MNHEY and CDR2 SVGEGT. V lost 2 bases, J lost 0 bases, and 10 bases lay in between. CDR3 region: CASSYPPAMNTEAFF. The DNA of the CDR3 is TGTGCCAGCAGTTACCCTCCCGCCATGAACACTGAAGCTTTCTTT.

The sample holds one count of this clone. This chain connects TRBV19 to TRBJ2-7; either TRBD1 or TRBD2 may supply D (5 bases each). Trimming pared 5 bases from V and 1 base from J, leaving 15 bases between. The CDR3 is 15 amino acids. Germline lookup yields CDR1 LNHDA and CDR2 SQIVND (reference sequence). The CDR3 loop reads CASSAYSGTSYEQYF. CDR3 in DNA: TGTGCCAGTAGTGCGTACTCCGGGACGTCCTACGAGCAGTACTTC.

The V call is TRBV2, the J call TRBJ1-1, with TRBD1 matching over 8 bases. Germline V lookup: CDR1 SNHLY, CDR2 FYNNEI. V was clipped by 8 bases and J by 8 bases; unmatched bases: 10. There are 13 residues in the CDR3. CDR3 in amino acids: CASRTGFPGEAFF. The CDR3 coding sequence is TGTGCCAGCCGGACAGGGTTTCCCGGAGAAGCTTTCTTT.